This T cell receptor (beta chain) originates from a study of multiple sclerosis patients with progressive multifocal leukoencephalopathy. Time point meaning: time of PML onset. Trimming cost V 5 bases and J 1 base, with 12 bases left between them. CDR3 length: 14 amino acids. In germline, CDR1 is SGHTA, CDR2 FQGNSA. This was a survey-level run. Sequenced by immunoSEQ multiplex PCR; TCRdb stores in-frame clones only, minus some. The sample yields 30,000 to 35,000 clones, about 90% seen once. The specimen comprised PBMCs, sampled from a patient treated with natalizumab. This TCR was recovered from a human donor with progressive multifocal leukoencephalopathy. The rearrangement joins TRBV7-2 to TRBJ2-7, with D possibly matching TRBD2 (5 bases). The CDR3 region has the DNA TGTGCCAGCAGCGAAGGAGGAGGATCCTACGAGCAGTACTTC. It encodes CASSEGGGSYEQYF.